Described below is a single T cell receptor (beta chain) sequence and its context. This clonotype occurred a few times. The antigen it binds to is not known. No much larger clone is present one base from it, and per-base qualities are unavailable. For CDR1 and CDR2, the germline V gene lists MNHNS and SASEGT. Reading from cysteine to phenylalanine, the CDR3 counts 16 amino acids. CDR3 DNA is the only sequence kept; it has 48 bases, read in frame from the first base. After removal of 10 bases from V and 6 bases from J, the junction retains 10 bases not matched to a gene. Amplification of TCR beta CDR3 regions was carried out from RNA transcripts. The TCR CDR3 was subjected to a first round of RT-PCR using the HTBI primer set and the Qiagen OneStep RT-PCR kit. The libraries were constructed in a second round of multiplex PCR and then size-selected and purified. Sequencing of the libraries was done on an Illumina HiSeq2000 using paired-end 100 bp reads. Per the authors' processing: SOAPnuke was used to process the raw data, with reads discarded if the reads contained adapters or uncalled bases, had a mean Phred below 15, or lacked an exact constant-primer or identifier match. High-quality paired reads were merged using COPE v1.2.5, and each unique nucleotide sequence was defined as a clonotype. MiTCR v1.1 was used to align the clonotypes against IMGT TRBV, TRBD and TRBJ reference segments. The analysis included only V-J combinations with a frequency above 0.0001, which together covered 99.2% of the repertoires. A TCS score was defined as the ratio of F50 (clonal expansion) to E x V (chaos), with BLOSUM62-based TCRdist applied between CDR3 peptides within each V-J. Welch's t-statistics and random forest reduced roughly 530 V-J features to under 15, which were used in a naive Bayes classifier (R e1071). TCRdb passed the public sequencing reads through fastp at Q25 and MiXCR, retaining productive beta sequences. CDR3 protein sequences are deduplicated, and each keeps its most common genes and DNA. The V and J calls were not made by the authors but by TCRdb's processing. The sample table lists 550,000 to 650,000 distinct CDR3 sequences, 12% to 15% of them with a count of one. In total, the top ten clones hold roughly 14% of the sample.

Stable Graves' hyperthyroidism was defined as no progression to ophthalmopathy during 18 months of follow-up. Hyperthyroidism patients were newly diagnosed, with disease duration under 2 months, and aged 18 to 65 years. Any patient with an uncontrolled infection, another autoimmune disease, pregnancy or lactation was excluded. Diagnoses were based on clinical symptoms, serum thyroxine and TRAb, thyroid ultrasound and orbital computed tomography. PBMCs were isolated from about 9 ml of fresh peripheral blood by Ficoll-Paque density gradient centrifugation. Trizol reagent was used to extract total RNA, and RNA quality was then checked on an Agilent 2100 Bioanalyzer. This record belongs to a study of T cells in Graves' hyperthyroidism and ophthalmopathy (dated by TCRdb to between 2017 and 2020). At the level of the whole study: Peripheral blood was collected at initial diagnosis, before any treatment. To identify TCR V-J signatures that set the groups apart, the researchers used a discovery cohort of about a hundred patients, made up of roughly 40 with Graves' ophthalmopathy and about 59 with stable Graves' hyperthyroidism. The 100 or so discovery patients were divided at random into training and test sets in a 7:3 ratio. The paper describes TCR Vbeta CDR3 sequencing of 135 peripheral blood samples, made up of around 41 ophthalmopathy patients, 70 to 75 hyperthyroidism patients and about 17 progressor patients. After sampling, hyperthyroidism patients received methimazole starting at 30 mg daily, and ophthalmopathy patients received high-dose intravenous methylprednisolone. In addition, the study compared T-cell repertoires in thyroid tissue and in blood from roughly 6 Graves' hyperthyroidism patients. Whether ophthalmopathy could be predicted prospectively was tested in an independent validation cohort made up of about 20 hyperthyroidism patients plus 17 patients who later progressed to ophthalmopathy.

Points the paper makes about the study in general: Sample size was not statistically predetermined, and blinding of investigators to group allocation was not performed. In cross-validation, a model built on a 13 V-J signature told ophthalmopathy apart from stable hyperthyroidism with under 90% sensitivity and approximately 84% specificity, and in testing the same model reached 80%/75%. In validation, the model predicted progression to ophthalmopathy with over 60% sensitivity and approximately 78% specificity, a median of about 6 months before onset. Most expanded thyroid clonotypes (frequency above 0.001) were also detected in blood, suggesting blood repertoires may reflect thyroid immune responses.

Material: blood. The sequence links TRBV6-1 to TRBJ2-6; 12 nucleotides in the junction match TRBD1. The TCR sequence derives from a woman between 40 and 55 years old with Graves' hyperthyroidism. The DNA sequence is TGTGCCACCTCCGAGGGACAGGGGGCTGTGGCCAACGTCCTGACTTTC. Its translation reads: CATSEGQGAVANVLTF.